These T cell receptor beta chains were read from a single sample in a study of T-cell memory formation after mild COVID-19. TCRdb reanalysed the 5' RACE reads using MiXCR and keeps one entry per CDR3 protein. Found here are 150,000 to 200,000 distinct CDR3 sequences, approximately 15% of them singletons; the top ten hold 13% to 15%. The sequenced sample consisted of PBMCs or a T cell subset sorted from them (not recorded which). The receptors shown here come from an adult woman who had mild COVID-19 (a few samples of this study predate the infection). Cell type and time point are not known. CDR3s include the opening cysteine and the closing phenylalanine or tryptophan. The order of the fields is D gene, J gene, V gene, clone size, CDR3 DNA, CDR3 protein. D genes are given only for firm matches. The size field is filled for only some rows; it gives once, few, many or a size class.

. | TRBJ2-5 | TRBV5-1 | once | TGCGCCAGCAGCTTGGCCCATCAGGGCGTGTTAGAGACCCATTACTTC | CASSLAHQGVLETHYF
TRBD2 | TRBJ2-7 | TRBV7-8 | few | TGTGCCAGCAGCGCCCGTGATACCCTAGCGGGACGCCCTTACGAGCAGTACTTC | CASSARDTLAGRPYEQYF
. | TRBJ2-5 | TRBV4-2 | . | TGTGCCAGCAGCCCCCGGGACGAAAACGGGGAGACCCAGTACTTC | CASSPRDENGETQYF
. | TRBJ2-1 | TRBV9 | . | TGTGCCAGCAGCCCTTTCCCCAATGAGCAGTTCTTC | CASSPFPNEQFF
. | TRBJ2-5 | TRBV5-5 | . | TGTGCCAGCAGCTTCCTCGGGTTCAGAGAGACCCAGTACTTC | CASSFLGFRETQYF
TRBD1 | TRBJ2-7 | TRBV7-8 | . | TGTGCCAGCAGGCATGGGCCGGGACAGGCCTACGAGCAGTACTTC | CASRHGPGQAYEQYF
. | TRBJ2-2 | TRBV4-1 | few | TGCGCCAGCAGCAGTCCGAACACCGGGGAGCTGTTTTTT | CASSSPNTGELFF
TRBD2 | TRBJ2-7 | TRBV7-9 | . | TGTGCCAGCAGCCTAGCGGGGGTAGGAGGTTCCAGGGCACCAACTTTCTACGAGCAGTACTTC | CASSLAGVGGSRAPTFYEQYF
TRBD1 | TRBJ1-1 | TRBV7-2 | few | TGTGCCAGCAGCTACCGACAGGGCACTGAAGCTTTCTTT | CASSYRQGTEAFF
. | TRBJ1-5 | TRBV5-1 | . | TGCGCCAGCAGCAGGGGGGAGGCGAATCAGCCCCAGCATTTT | CASSRGEANQPQHF
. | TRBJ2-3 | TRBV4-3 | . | TGCGCCAGCAGCCCACGGTGGTCAGGAGGCGCAGATACGCAGTATTTT | CASSPRWSGGADTQYF
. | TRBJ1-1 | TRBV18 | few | TGTGCCAGCTCGCCTACAGGGACTGAAGCTTTCTTT | CASSPTGTEAFF
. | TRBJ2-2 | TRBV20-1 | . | TGCAGTGCTAGAGATCTCCGTGCTTTGGACACCGGGGAGCTGTTTTTT | CSARDLRALDTGELFF
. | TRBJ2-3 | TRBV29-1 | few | TGCAGCGTTGAAGACGCTAGCGGCACAGATACGCAGTATTTT | CSVEDASGTDTQYF
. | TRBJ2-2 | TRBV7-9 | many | TGTGCCAGCAGCTTCCGGTGGGCCGGGGAGCTGTTTTTT | CASSFRWAGELFF
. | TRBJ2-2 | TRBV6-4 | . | TGTGCCAGCAGGGCGGGGAAGGGGACCGGGGAGCTGTTTTTT | CASRAGKGTGELFF
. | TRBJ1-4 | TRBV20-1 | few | TGCAGTGCTATGGAACCCACAGGGACTCTGGGTGAAAAACTGTTTTTT | CSAMEPTGTLGEKLFF
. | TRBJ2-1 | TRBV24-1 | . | TGTGCCACCAGAGGGACGGCTCCCCACAATGAGCAGTTCTTC | CATRGTAPHNEQFF
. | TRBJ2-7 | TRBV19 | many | TGTGCCAGTAGTCCAGGGTTGTCCTACGAGCAGTACTTC | CASSPGLSYEQYF
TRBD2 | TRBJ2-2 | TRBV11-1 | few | TGTGCCAGCAGCCCGGGACTAGCGGGAGGGCCCGGCACCGGGGAGCTGTTTTTT | CASSPGLAGGPGTGELFF
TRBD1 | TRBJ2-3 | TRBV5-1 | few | TGCGCCAGCAGCTTGGGGACAGGGGCGCTCCGGACAGATACGCAGTATTTT | CASSLGTGALRTDTQYF
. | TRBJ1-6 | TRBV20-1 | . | TGCAGTGCTAGAGAGGGGGTCCTGACTTATTCACCCCTCCACTTT | CSAREGVLTYSPLHF
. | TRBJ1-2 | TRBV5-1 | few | TGCGCCAGCAGCCCACTTTCGGGGGTAAACTATGGCTACACCTTC | CASSPLSGVNYGYTF
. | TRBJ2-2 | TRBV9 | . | TGTGCCAGCAGCGTAGCCCCCACGGGGGGCAGCGGGGAGCTGTTTTTT | CASSVAPTGGSGELFF
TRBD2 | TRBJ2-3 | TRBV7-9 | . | TGTGCCAGCAGCTATAGCGGGAAGAGCACAGATACGCAGTATTTT | CASSYSGKSTDTQYF
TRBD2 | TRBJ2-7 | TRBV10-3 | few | TGTGCCATCAGTGCCGGCGGGAGCGTCTCCTACGAGCAGTACTTC | CAISAGGSVSYEQYF